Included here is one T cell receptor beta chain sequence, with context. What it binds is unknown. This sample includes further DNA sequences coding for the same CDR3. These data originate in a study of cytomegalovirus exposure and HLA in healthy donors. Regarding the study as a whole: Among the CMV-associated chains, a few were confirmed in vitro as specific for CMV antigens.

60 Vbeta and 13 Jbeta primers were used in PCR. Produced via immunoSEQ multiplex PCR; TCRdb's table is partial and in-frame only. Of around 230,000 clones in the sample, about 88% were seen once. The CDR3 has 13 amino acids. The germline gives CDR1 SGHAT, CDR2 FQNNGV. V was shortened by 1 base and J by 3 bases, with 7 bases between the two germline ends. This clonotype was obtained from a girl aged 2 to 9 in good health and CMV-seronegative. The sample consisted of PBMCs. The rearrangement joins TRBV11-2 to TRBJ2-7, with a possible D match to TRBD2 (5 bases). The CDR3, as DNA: TGTGCCAGCAGCTTAGCGGGGAGCTACGAGCAGTACTTC. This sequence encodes CASSLAGSYEQYF. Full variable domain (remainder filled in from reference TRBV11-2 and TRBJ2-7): EAGVAQSPRYKIIEKRQSVAFWCNPISGHATLYWYQQILGQGPKLLIQFQNNGVVDDSQLPKDRFSAERLKGVDSTLKIQPAKLEDSAVYLCASSLAGSYEQYFGPGTRLTVT.